This TCR beta chain was documented in a study of Tregs in tolerant kidney transplant recipients. The study, taken as a whole, reports: Biological reproducibility was not directly addressed, but technical replication error appeared minimal.

CDR1 is SNHLY, CDR2 FYNNEI, per germline. The CDR3 has 13 amino acids. Trimming took off 0 bases at V and 7 bases at J, with 9 bases between the two ends. Note on this clone: Antigen: not known.

Thawed PBMCs were FACS-sorted into unstimulated CD4+CD25+CD127- regulatory T cells, CD4+CD25- non-regulatory cells, CD4 and CD8 cells. TCRdb's table, derived via immunoSEQ multiplex PCR, lists solely in-frame clones and lacks some. The table has more than 90,000 clones, 92% seen once. The sample consisted of CD4+ T cells from blood. The chain couples TRBV2 to TRBJ1-2; D is unclear. The receptor's source is a human donor in good health. CDR3 in amino acids: CASSEARGSGYTF. In DNA form, the CDR3 reads TGTGCCAGCAGTGAAGCGCGAGGGAGTGGCTACACCTTC.